One T cell receptor beta chain is described in this entry. Which antigen it targets is not known. No per-base quality is available; no much larger clone lies one base away. TCRbeta CDR3 regions were amplified from genomic DNA using the immunoSEQ Assay, a bias-controlled multiplex PCR. For the original study's pipeline: Within the assay, amplification of reference gene primers was used to estimate how many nucleated cells each sample contained. To quantify the absolute abundance of each unique TCRbeta CDR3 rearrangement, sequence reads were collapsed and filtered. For each sample, productive Simpson clonality was calculated as the square root of Simpson's diversity index across productive rearrangements. This is the immuneACCESS table as TCRdb keeps it, with only in-frame sequences that have V and J called. A part of the clones is gone; compared with another copy, unresolved V genes explain less than half, and the rest is unexplained. The DNA gave D and trimming, while V, J and clone size come from that table. The sample table contains almost 200,000 clones; only one count was recorded for around 89% of them. Around 8.9% of the sample goes to the ten largest clones.

Participants in the prospective study were enrolled through a virtual design, were aged 18 to 89 years, and lived in about two dozen United States geographic areas. To assign participants to cohorts, the prospective study relied on clinical history that participants themselves reported in a screening survey and a study questionnaire. Recovered participants in ImmuneRACE Cohort 3 were defined as having two consecutive negative NP/OP PCR tests, clearance from a healthcare professional, or resolution of symptoms. Each participant in the prospective study had whole blood, serum and a nasopharyngeal or oropharyngeal swab collected by mobile phlebotomists. Participants in the prospective study had the option to provide additional blood draws and questionnaires over a roughly two-month period. Prospective study blood samples were shipped either frozen or at room temperature before DNA extraction. This sample was included in a study of blood T cell repertoires in COVID-19 (dated by TCRdb to between 2020 and 2021). Context from the whole study: Samples from collaborators originated in the United States, Italy and Spain and spanned both the acute and convalescent phases of COVID-19. The prospective study material was composed of cDNA or gDNA derived from T cells, B-cell-depleted T cells, or PBMCs. Deeply sampled blood TCRbeta repertoires from subjects exposed to, actively infected with, or recovered from COVID-19 were included in the dataset. The repertoires were released in a freely available public database meant as a resource for research on the immune response to SARS-CoV-2. Samples were obtained from the ongoing ImmuneRACE study (first 160 participants) and from over a thousand subjects provided by 6 global collaborators. The sample metadata nearly always contained a de-identified subject ID, COVID-19 status, age in years and sex. Where HLA class I and class II types were available, the types were taken from metadata supplied by the sample provider, not from assay-based typing. The paper as a whole reports these results and caveats: The quantity of clinical and demographic metadata differed by source and by participant and was supplied without curation.

Trimming at the junction amounts to 3 bases on V and 1 base on J, and the germline ends lie 15 bases apart. The CDR3 numbers 16 residues from cysteine through phenylalanine. Here the CDR3 DNA is all that survives: 48 bases in frame from base 1. CDR1 SGDLS and CDR2 YYNGEE are derived from the germline V gene. The sample comprised PBMCs or T cells enriched from blood (not recorded which). This sequence originates from a woman in her late teens or twenties who had recovered from COVID-19. The chain employs TRBV9 and TRBJ2-3; the D gene is possibly TRBD2, with 7 bases matching. The CDR3 has the sequence CASSAAGALRTDTQYF. The DNA is TGTGCCAGCAGCGCCGCGGGGGCCCTACGCACAGATACGCAGTATTTT.